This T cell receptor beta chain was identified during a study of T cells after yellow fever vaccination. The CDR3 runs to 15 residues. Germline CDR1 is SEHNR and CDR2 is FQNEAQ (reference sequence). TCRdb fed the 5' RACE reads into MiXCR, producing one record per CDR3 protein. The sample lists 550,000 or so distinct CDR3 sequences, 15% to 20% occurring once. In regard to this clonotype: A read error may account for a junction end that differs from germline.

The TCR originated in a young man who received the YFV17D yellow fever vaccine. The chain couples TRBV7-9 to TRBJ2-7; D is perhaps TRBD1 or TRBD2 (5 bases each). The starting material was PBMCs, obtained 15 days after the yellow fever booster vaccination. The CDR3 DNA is TGTGCCAGCAGCCTAGCCGGGGTGGGGCTCGGTGAGCAGTACTTC. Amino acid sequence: CASSLAGVGLGEQYF.